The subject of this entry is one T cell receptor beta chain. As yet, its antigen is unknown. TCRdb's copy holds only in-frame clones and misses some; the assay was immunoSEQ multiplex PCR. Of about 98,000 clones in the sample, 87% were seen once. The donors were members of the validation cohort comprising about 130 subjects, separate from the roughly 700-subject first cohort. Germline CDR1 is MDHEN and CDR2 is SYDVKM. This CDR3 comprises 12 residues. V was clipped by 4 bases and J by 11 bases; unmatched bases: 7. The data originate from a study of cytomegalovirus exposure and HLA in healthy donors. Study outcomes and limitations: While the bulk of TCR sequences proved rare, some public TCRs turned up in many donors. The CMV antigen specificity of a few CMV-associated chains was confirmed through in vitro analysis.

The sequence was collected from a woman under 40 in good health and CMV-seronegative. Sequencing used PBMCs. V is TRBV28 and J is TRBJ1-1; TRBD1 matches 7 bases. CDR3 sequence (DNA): TGTGCCAGCAGTTCCCTAGGGGGCGCGGCTTTCTTT. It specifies CASSSLGGAAFF.